Below are 10 T cell receptor beta chains sequenced from a single sample in a study of shared clonotypes between healthy human individuals. The data were produced by immunoSEQ multiplex PCR, yet TCRdb's version contains in-frame clones alone and is incomplete. The profile covers under 2,500,000 clones, with nearly 97% appearing a single time and around 0.13% taken by the ten largest. The sample taken for sequencing was naive CD4+ T cells sorted from blood. Indicated subset: CD45RA+ positively selected. The receptors were gathered from a man between 18 and 29 years old in good health.

This clone was counted a single time. The J gene is TRBJ1-3, the V gene TRBV30; no clear D gene. The CDR3 has 16 amino acids. The V end lost 1 base, the J end lost 0 bases, and 13 bases lay between the germline ends. CDR1 is GTSNPN and CDR2 is SVGIG in the germline V gene (reference sequence). The CDR3 is CAWSATSTISGNTIYF. The CDR3, as DNA: TGTGCCTGGAGTGCCACTTCGACCATCTCTGGAAACACCATATATTTT.

This sequence joins TRBV6-1 and TRBJ1-4; no firm D call. This CDR3 has 13 residues. Germline values: CDR1 MNHNS, CDR2 SASEGT. V gave up 0 bases and J gave up 8 bases, with 7 bases separating them. CDR3 coding DNA: TGTGCCAGCAGTGAAGCGCTCCGGGAAAAACTGTTTTTT. Amino acids: CASSEALREKLFF.

This clone was recorded only once. Other DNA sequences in the same sample also yield this CDR3. The chain has TRBV7-9 and TRBJ2-1; 9 bases line up with TRBD2. V shed 5 bases and J 0 bases; nucleotides not matched to a gene: 2. This CDR3 is built from 15 residues. Germline values: CDR1 SEHNR, CDR2 FQNEAQ (reference sequence). The CDR3 loop reads CASSVSGGSYNEQFF. The CDR3 region has the DNA TGTGCCAGCAGCGTTAGCGGGGGCTCCTACAATGAGCAGTTCTTC. The complete variable domain, with remaining parts taken from reference TRBV7-9 and TRBJ2-1, reads DTGVSQNPRHKITKRGQNVTFRCDPISEHNRLYWYRQTLGQGPEFLTYFQNEAQLEKSRLLSDRFSAERPKGSFSTLEIQRTEQGDSAMYLCASSVSGGSYNEQFFGPGTRLTVL.

The genes are TRBV6-1 and TRBJ2-3, with D possibly being TRBD2 (6 bases). Germline V lookup: CDR1 MNHNS, CDR2 SASEGT. V lost 3 bases to trimming and J lost 3 bases, with 10 bases between them. This CDR3 comprises 14 residues. CDR3 nucleotides: TGTGCCAGCAGTGACGGCCGGGGGACAGATACGCAGTATTTT. Residues: CASSDGRGTDTQYF.

A note on this clone: Other nucleotide sequences in the sample specify the same CDR3. This chain links TRBV7-9 with TRBJ2-7, with 9 bases matching TRBD1. V dropped 6 bases and J dropped 2; count of bases not matched to a gene: 5. The CDR3 sequence is 14 residues long. Germline-derived CDR1 and CDR2 are SEHNR and FQNEAQ (reference sequence). The DNA of the CDR3 is TGTGCCAGCAGTTCGGGACAGGGAGCCTACGAGCAGTACTTC. As protein: CASSSGQGAYEQYF.

The chain carries TRBV7-3 and TRBJ2-3, with D perhaps TRBD1 (6 bases). V was shortened by 6 bases and J by 0 bases, with 10 bases between the two germline ends. This CDR3 is built from 14 residues. The V gene's germline CDR1 is SGHTA and CDR2 FQGTGA. In DNA form, the CDR3 reads TGTGCCAGCAGTAAGGGGGTTAGCACAGATACGCAGTATTTT. It translates to CASSKGVSTDTQYF.

CDR3 protein: CASSPSGTKNIQYF. The CDR3 region has the DNA TGTGCCAGCAGTCCCAGCGGGACCAAAAACATTCAGTACTTC. The V gene is TRBV6-5, the J gene TRBJ2-4, with TRBD2 matching 7 bases. Germline CDR1 reads MNHEY; CDR2 reads SVGAGI. The CDR3 length is 14 residues. With 5 bases clipped from V and 2 bases from J, the junction kept 3 bases outside the gene matches.

The rearrangement uses TRBV7-3 and TRBJ1-4; D is possibly TRBD1 (5 bases). Trimming left V 4 bases short and J 1 base short, with 7 bases between. Germline loops: CDR1 SGHTA, CDR2 FQGTGA. CDR3 size: 14 residues. The CDR3 loop reads CASSWGGTNEKLFF. For the CDR3, the DNA is TGTGCCAGCAGCTGGGGGGGAACTAATGAAAAACTGTTTTTT.

The V and J genes are TRBV10-1 and TRBJ2-1, with D perhaps TRBD2 (6 bases). The CDR3 length is 14 residues. V lost 3 bases and J lost 9, with 15 bases in between. Germline assignment: CDR1 WNHNN and CDR2 SYGVQD (reference sequence). Here the CDR3 DNA reads TGCGCCAGCAGTGAACGTCTAGCGTCGGTTGAGCAGTTCTTC. This gives the protein CASSERLASVEQFF.

The chain links TRBV7-3 to TRBJ1-1, with a weak D call TRBD1 (6 bases). Germline loops: CDR1 SGHTA, CDR2 FQGTGA. Trimming removed 1 base at V and 6 bases at J, with 12 bases between. The CDR3 runs 14 residues. The CDR3 DNA reads TGTGCCAGCAGCTTAATATTAGGGGGTCCTGAAGCTTTCTTT. The encoded protein is CASSLILGGPEAFF.